The 7 T cell receptor beta chains below all came from one sample that was sequenced in a study of molecular identifiers for immune sequencing clone quantification. TCRdb processed the PCR reads anew with MiXCR; each CDR3 protein has one entry. The sample has hundreds of thousands of distinct CDR3 sequences, 15% to 20% seen once; the top ten hold roughly 0.85%. Specimen: naive CD8+ T cells from blood, with Jurkat cell RNA spiked in. Indicated subset: FACS-sorted CD8+CD4-CCR7+CD45RA+ naive T cells. The source is a human donor in good health. Some libraries in this study had Jurkat cell RNA spiked in.

The sample holds many counts of this clonotype. V and J are TRBV4-3 and TRBJ1-4, with D perhaps TRBD1 (5 bases). The CDR3 consists of 14 residues. From germline, CDR1 is LGHNA and CDR2 YSLEER. Trimming removed 5 bases from V and 6 bases from J, with 13 bases in between. The CDR3: CASSSGTYDEKLFF. The CDR3 DNA reads as TGCGCCAGCAGCTCCGGGACCTATGATGAAAAACTGTTTTTT.

Regarding this clonotype: Relative to the germline gene, one junction end is altered; a read error may explain this. The chain recombines TRBV7-6 with TRBJ2-7; no definite D call. The CDR3 extends over 13 amino acids. The V gene's germline CDR1 is SGHVS and CDR2 FNYEAQ. Here the CDR3 DNA reads TGTGCTAGCAGCCCCGGACCTACCTACGAGCAGCACTTC. This gives the protein CASSPGPTYEQHF.

The chain combines TRBV25-1 with TRBJ2-1; 9 bases match TRBD2. Trimming at V came to 2 bases and at J to 1 base, leaving 0 bases not matched to a gene. The CDR3 has 15 residues. Germline loops: CDR1 MGHDK, CDR2 SYGVNS. The CDR3: CASSELAGSYNEQFF. CDR3 DNA sequence: TGTGCCAGCAGTGAACTAGCGGGGTCCTACAATGAGCAGTTCTTC.

V usage is TRBV4-1 and J usage is TRBJ1-5; a possible D gene is TRBD1 (6 bases). Germline V CDR1 and CDR2: MGHRA, YSYEKL. V was trimmed by 0 bases and J by 2 bases, leaving 11 bases between them. The CDR3 length is 16 residues. The CDR3 DNA is TGCGCCAGCAGCCAAGATTGGGGGGCTGGCAATCAGCCCCAGCATTTT. Encoded protein: CASSQDWGAGNQPQHF.

This clonotype was detected many times. The chain is built from TRBV27 and TRBJ1-1; the match to TRBD1 covers 8 bases. J lost 4 bases, V lost 7 bases, and 5 bases had no gene match. Per the germline V gene, CDR1 is MNHEY and CDR2 is SMNVEV (reference sequence). There are 13 residues in the CDR3. This CDR3 is CASMSGGFTEAFF. In DNA, the CDR3 is TGTGCCAGCATGTCAGGGGGCTTCACTGAAGCTTTCTTT.

The V and J genes are TRBV12-3 or TRBV12-4 and TRBJ2-6, with D perhaps matching TRBD2 (5 bases). Trimming took 7 bases from V and 4 from J, leaving 11 bases between them. The CDR3 runs 14 residues. For the CDR3, the DNA is TGTGCCAGCACTGAGGGAACCGGGGCCAACGTCCTGACTTTC. Translation gives CASTEGTGANVLTF.

This chain joins TRBV6-6 and TRBJ2-7; tentatively, D is TRBD1 or TRBD2 (5 bases each). The CDR3 is 14 residues long. V was cut by 2 bases and J by 2 bases, with 10 bases left in between. Germline-derived CDR1 and CDR2 are MNHNY and SVGAGI (reference sequence). In DNA form, the CDR3 reads TGTGCCAGCAGTTACCGGGACGGAACCTACGAGCAGTACTTC. Translated: CASSYRDGTYEQYF.